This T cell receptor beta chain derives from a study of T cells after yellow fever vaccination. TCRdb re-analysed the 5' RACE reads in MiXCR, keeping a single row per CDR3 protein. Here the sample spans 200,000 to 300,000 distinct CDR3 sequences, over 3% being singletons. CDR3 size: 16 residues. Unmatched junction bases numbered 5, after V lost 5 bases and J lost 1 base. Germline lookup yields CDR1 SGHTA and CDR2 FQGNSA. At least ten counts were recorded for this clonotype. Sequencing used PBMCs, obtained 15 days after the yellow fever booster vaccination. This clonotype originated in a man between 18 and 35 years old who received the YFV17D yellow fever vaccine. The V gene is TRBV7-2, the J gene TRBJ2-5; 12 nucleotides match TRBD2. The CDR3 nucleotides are TGTGCCAGCAGCCCCGGACTAGCGGGAACCCAAGAGACCCAGTACTTC. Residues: CASSPGLAGTQETQYF.